This record covers a single T cell receptor beta chain. Its antigen is not identified. Per donor, one heparinised blood draw averaged about 116 mL. The investigators reverse transcribed all of the isolated RNA, so they sequenced expressed TCRB transcripts. Clones were sequenced by immunoSEQ multiplex PCR, and TCRdb holds only the in-frame ones, with some missing. This sample carries about 410,000 clones, approximately 15% of them seen once, and the ten largest clones take 0.035% to 0.04%. V was pared by 4 bases and J by 5 bases, with 8 bases between. Germline V gene data show CDR1 as DFQATT and CDR2 as SNEGSKA (reference sequence). This CDR3 comprises 11 residues. The data are from a study of beta chain features in type 1 diabetes. Whole-study results and caveats: Since sequencing was performed on cDNA, cells with high TCR expression could be over-represented. Fewer junction insertions and more nucleotide deletions appeared in type 1 diabetes patients. Across patients, naive, central memory and Treg TCRB repertoires exhibited apparently greater similarity than was observed across healthy donors.

The sequenced sample consisted of naive CD4+ T cells from blood. The chain joins TRBV20-1 to TRBJ2-5; D is uncertain. The TCR originated in a man aged 30 to 45 in good health. The CDR3: CSAIPSETQYF. The CDR3, as DNA: TGCAGTGCTATCCCTTCTGAGACCCAGTACTTC.